A single T cell receptor (beta chain) is shown here with its context. The sample belongs to a study of cytomegalovirus exposure and HLA in healthy donors. The PCR was carried out with 60 Vbeta primers and 13 Jbeta primers. Generated by immunoSEQ multiplex PCR, the TCRdb table keeps only in-frame clones and is missing some. The sample has about 150,000 clones, around 72% seen once. From germline, CDR1 is SEHNR and CDR2 FQNEAQ (reference sequence). The CDR3 has 15 amino acids. The junction had 14 bases not matched to a gene; V was cut back by 4 bases and J by 8 bases. Sequenced input: PBMCs. This rearrangement joins TRBV7-9 to TRBJ2-7; TRBD2 matches at 7 bases. The sequence derives from a man in his fifties in good health and CMV-seropositive. CDR3: CASSWETSAQAKQYF. The CDR3 nucleotides read TGTGCCAGCAGCTGGGAAACTAGCGCCCAGGCCAAGCAGTACTTC.